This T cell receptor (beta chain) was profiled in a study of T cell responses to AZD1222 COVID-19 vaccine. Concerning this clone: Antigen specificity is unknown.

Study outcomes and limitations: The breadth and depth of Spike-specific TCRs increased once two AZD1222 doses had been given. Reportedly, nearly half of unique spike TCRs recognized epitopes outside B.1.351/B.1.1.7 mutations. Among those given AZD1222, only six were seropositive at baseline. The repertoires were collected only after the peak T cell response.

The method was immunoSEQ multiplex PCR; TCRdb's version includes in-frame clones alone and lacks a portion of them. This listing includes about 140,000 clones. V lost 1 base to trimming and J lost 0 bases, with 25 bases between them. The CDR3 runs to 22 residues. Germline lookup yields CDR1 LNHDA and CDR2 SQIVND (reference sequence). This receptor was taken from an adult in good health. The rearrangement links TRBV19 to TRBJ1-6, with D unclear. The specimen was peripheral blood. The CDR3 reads CASSIVRWAEIGKSSYNSPLHF. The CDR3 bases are TGTGCCAGTAGTATAGTGCGGTGGGCCGAAATAGGGAAGAGCTCCTATAATTCACCCCTCCACTTT.